What follows are 17 T cell receptor beta chains derived from one specimen sequenced in a study of T cell changes during pregnancy in multiple sclerosis. Method: immunoSEQ multiplex PCR; TCRdb's copy keeps in-frame clones and lacks some. The sample holds around 35,000 clones, around 90% seen once. Specimen: CD4+ T cells from peripheral blood mononuclear cells, collected after pregnancy. All receptors come from a female donor with multiple sclerosis, enrolled in a pregnancy study.

The sample holds a few counts of this clone. Here the CDR3 DNA reads TGTGCCAGTAGTATAAGGGACAGGCGAACCGGGGAGCTGTTTTTT. This codes for CASSIRDRRTGELFF. The chain links TRBV19 to TRBJ2-2; 8 bases are a match to TRBD1. Unmatched junction bases numbered 4, after V lost 2 bases and J lost 5 bases. Germline CDR1 and CDR2: LNHDA and SQIVND (reference sequence). The CDR3 loop spans 15 amino acids.

This clone was picked up a small number of times. The rearrangement links TRBV30 to TRBJ1-4, with unresolved D. With 1 base removed from V and 7 bases from J, the gap between germline ends came to 10 bases. Germline V lookup: CDR1 GTSNPN, CDR2 SVGIG (reference sequence). CDR3 length equals 13 residues. CDR3 sequence (DNA): TGTGCCTGGAGTGGAGGGCACGGTGAAAAACTGTTTTTT. Its translation: CAWSGGHGEKLFF.

Here the CDR3 reads CASSLGQTNTGELFF. Written as DNA, the CDR3 is TGCGCCAGCAGCTTGGGACAAACGAACACCGGGGAGCTGTTTTTT. V is TRBV5-1 and J is TRBJ2-2; no definite D call. CDR3 length equals 15 residues. Germline V gene lookup returns CDR1 SGHRS and CDR2 YFSETQ. V was pared by 0 bases and J by 0 bases, with 6 bases between.

The rearrangement links TRBV7-9 to TRBJ1-5; 11 nucleotides align to TRBD1. Unmatched junction bases numbered 8, after V lost 5 bases and J lost 2 bases. The CDR3 contains 17 residues. CDR1 is SEHNR and CDR2 is FQNEAQ in the germline V gene (reference sequence). CDR3 protein: CASSPGTGGSGNQPQHF. The CDR3 DNA reads TGTGCCAGCAGCCCAGGGACAGGGGGTAGTGGCAATCAGCCCCAGCATTTT.

DNA of the CDR3: TGTGCCAGCAGCTTGAACAGGGGGGCTAACTATGGCTACACCTTC. Amino acids: CASSLNRGANYGYTF. The V gene is TRBV7-2, the J gene TRBJ1-2, with TRBD1 identical over 8 bases. The CDR3 runs 15 residues. The germline gives CDR1 SGHTA, CDR2 FQGNSA. The V segment lost 3 bases and the J segment 0 bases; nucleotides outside the gene matches: 3.

The chain employs TRBV10-3 and TRBJ1-2; 7 bases are shared with TRBD1. V lost 3 bases and J lost 2; bases outside the gene matches: 3. There are 14 residues in the CDR3. Germline assignment: CDR1 ENHRY and CDR2 SYGVKD. CDR3 amino acids: CAISDLQGNYGYTF. The CDR3 coding sequence is TGTGCCATCAGTGACCTACAGGGGAACTATGGCTACACCTTC.

A single count supports this clone. The chain uses TRBV18 and TRBJ1-5; 9 bases map to TRBD1. CDR3 length: 12 amino acids. Looked up from germline, CDR1 is KGHSH and CDR2 is LQKENI. J was trimmed by 13 bases and V by 3 bases; bases with no gene match: 4. The CDR3 is CASSPGQGLQHF. In DNA form, the CDR3 reads TGTGCCAGCTCACCGGGACAGGGATTGCAGCATTTT.

The chain links TRBV6-1 to TRBJ1-6; D is uncertain. Germline V gene lookup returns CDR1 MNHNS and CDR2 SASEGT. This CDR3 contains 18 residues. The V and J ends lost 1 base and 2 bases respectively, with 15 bases between them. As DNA, the CDR3 is TGTGCCAGCAGTGAAGGGAGGCGGGGATTAACCTATAATTCACCCCTCCACTTT. It yields the protein CASSEGRRGLTYNSPLHF.

The chain employs TRBV2 and TRBJ1-1; TRBD1 matches at 8 bases. The trim removed 4 bases at V and 0 bases at J, leaving 1 base unmatched. CDR1 is SNHLY, CDR2 FYNNEI, per germline. The CDR3 has 14 amino acids. The CDR3 loop is CASSAQGVNTEAFF. In nucleotides, the CDR3 is TGTGCCAGCAGTGCACAGGGGGTGAACACTGAAGCTTTCTTT.

CDR3 amino acids: CTSSQVKRVAKNIQYF. The CDR3 DNA follows: TGCACCAGCAGCCAAGTTAAGCGGGTAGCCAAAAACATTCAGTACTTC. This rearrangement joins TRBV1 to TRBJ2-4; the D call TRBD2 from the table was never checked on the DNA. TRBV1 is deemed a pseudogene. CDR3 length equals 16 residues.

The chain links TRBV7-9 to TRBJ2-3; D may be TRBD1 (6 bases). V shed 0 bases and J shed 7 bases, with 8 bases lying between them. The germline gives CDR1 SEHNR, CDR2 FQNEAQ (reference sequence). This CDR3 is 13 amino acids long. CDR3 loop: CASSLATGYTQYF. In DNA, the CDR3 is TGTGCCAGCAGCTTAGCTACAGGGTATACGCAGTATTTT.

This chain connects TRBV25-1 to TRBJ1-5, with 7 bases matching TRBD1. The germline V gene encodes CDR1 MGHDK and CDR2 SYGVNS. Trimming removed 4 bases from V and 11 bases from J; junction bases left unmatched: 8. CDR3 size: 13 residues. CDR3 residues: CASSGQGSRAQHF. The CDR3 DNA sequence: TGTGCCAGCAGTGGACAGGGCTCGAGGGCCCAGCATTTT.

This chain joins TRBV6-5 and TRBJ2-5; no reliable D call. The CDR3 is made up of 13 amino acids. The ends were cut back, 4 bases at V and 1 base at J, with 7 bases in the middle. Germline assignment: CDR1 MNHEY and CDR2 SVGAGI. CDR3 in DNA: TGTGCCAGCAGTTCCCTCGGCCAAGAGACCCAGTACTTC. Translation: CASSSLGQETQYF.

The rearrangement links TRBV29-1 to TRBJ2-5; 12 nucleotides align to TRBD1. Germline-derived CDR1 and CDR2 are SQVTM and ANQGSEA. V shed 4 bases, J shed 5 bases, and the junction held 2 bases outside the gene matches. The CDR3 length is 13 residues. CDR3 loop: CSVGDRGPETQYF. DNA for the CDR3: TGCAGCGTTGGGGACAGGGGGCCTGAGACCCAGTACTTC.

The chain is built from TRBV29-1 and TRBJ2-1; weak D call: TRBD1 (6 bases). Trimming stripped 6 bases from V and 0 bases from J, with 15 bases between. Germline V gene lookup returns CDR1 SQVTM and CDR2 ANQGSEA. The CDR3 is made up of 15 amino acids. CDR3 sequence (DNA): TGCAGCGTCGCCGGGACACAAAGCTCCTACAATGAGCAGTTCTTC. Its translation is CSVAGTQSSYNEQFF.

The V and J genes are TRBV18 and TRBJ1-5, with D unclear. This CDR3 is built from 16 residues. Germline V lookup: CDR1 KGHSH, CDR2 LQKENI. The V gene lost 1 base and the J gene lost 5 bases, with 15 bases spanning the gap. The CDR3 here is CASSPLPWGGDQPQHF. Written as DNA, the CDR3 is TGTGCCAGCTCACCACTCCCCTGGGGAGGAGATCAGCCCCAGCATTTT.

The chain carries TRBV5-5 and TRBJ2-3, with 10 bases that match TRBD2. CDR3 length: 17 amino acids. Germline V gives CDR1 SGHKS, CDR2 YYEKEE (reference sequence). The V gene end was trimmed by 0 bases and the J gene end by 5 bases; junction bases not matched to a gene: 9. CDR3 in amino acids: CASSLVASGGAGDTQYF. CDR3 in DNA: TGTGCCAGCAGCTTGGTGGCCAGCGGGGGGGCGGGAGATACGCAGTATTTT.